This TCR beta chain stems from a study of T cell repertoires in cytomegalovirus infection. Whole-study context: From public TCR beta signatures came an indication of both CMV infection and matching HLA type. Study-wide findings and caveats: Within the response measured ex vivo, HLA-C-restricted CMV-specific TCR beta clonotypes were dominant. Individuals carrying CMV plus the relevant HLA were identified by cumulative frequency of public TCR beta families.

V lost 6 bases to trimming and J lost 7 bases; unmatched junction nucleotides: 7. CDR3 size: 15 residues. Germline V gene sequence: CDR1 SEHNR, CDR2 FQNEAQ (reference sequence). As regards this clonotype: The antigen remains undetermined.

MiXCR, run by TCRdb on the reads, gives a single entry per CDR3 protein. The sample holds approximately 730,000 distinct CDR3 sequences, under 35% seen once. This chain links TRBV7-9 with TRBJ2-1; 12 bases match TRBD1. Sequencing was performed on cultured CD8+ T cells from PBMCs, taken from culture after CMV antigen stimulation. This TCR came from a human donor in good health (CMV status not recorded). Some clones in this sample may be carry-over from other donors' samples. The CDR3 is CASSSGTGGRNEQFF. Written as DNA, the CDR3 is TGTGCCAGCAGTTCGGGGACAGGGGGCCGGAATGAGCAGTTCTTC.